The 17 T cell receptor beta chains given below trace back to one sample, sequenced in a study of spatial heterogeneity in lung cancer. Each CDR3 protein is one row after TCRdb ran MiXCR on the 5' RACE reads. This sample has about 120,000 distinct CDR3 sequences, with 9.5% to 15% found just once. The time point was: blood at routine non-recurrence follow-up after resection. The sequenced material consisted of unsorted whole RNA from tumor, nontumor lung or frozen PBMC. The material sequenced was PBMCs, taken at follow-up. The receptors were gathered from a male donor with early-stage non-small cell lung cancer.

The chain links TRBV10-2 to TRBJ1-1; D remains ambiguous. The CDR3 loop spans 12 amino acids. V was shortened by 4 bases and J by 9 bases, with 12 bases between the two germline ends. CDR1 is WSHSY and CDR2 is SAAADI in the germline V gene. This CDR3 is CASSGPPPQAFF. CDR3 nucleotides: TGCGCCAGCAGTGGACCGCCCCCACAAGCTTTCTTT.

This clonotype was seen ten or more times. The rearrangement uses TRBV28 and TRBJ1-5; D perhaps matches TRBD1 (6 bases). Germline CDR1 reads MDHEN; CDR2 reads SYDVKM. V was clipped by 8 bases and J by 3 bases, with 14 bases between them. CDR3 length: 14 amino acids. CDR3 region: CASHWGLDNQPQHF. DNA of the CDR3: TGTGCCAGCCATTGGGGGCTCGACAATCAGCCCCAGCATTTT.

The genes are TRBV4-1 and TRBJ1-1, with TRBD1 matching over 7 bases. CDR3 length: 16 amino acids. CDR1 is MGHRA and CDR2 is YSYEKL in the germline V gene. The junction had 8 bases not matched to a gene; V was cut back by 1 base and J by 3 bases. The CDR3 coding sequence is TGCGCCAGCAGCCAAGGAGACAGGGTGGGGGACACTGAAGCTTTCTTT. Protein product: CASSQGDRVGDTEAFF.

J is TRBJ2-3 and V is TRBV10-3; D may be TRBD1 (5 bases). Germline CDR1 and CDR2: ENHRY and SYGVKD. V was trimmed by 3 bases and J by 8 bases, leaving 12 bases between them. This CDR3 spans 13 amino acids. CDR3 sequence reads: CAISDYDRGTQYF. Here the CDR3 DNA reads TGTGCCATCAGTGACTACGACAGAGGTACGCAGTATTTT.

V is TRBV24-1 and J is TRBJ1-5; no reliable D call. This CDR3 has 14 residues. Trimming shortened V by 3 bases and J by 3 bases, and 8 bases separated the two germline ends. Germline CDR1 and CDR2: KGHDR and SFDVKD. CDR3 nucleotides: TGTGCCACCAGTGATAGTCTACTCAATCAGCCCCAGCATTTT. This gives the protein CATSDSLLNQPQHF.

This chain links TRBV6-6 with TRBJ2-1; unclear D gene. Looked up from germline, CDR1 is MNHNY and CDR2 is SVGAGI (reference sequence). V lost 7 bases to trimming and J lost 6 bases, with 10 bases between them. There are 12 residues in the CDR3. CDR3 sequence reads: CASMKTSNEQFF. The CDR3 bases are TGTGCCAGCATGAAAACCAGCAATGAGCAGTTCTTC.

This clonotype was counted ten times or more. The genes are TRBV29-1 and TRBJ1-1; no definite D call. V lost 7 bases and J 6 bases, leaving 12 bases between the germline ends. This CDR3 is 11 amino acids long. Germline CDR1 is SQVTM and CDR2 is ANQGSEA. In DNA form, the CDR3 reads TGCAGCGCTGGAGGGAGTGCTGAAGCTTTCTTT. Translating gives CSAGGSAEAFF. Looking up the rest from reference TRBV29-1 and TRBJ1-1 gives the full variable domain: SAVISQKPSRDICQRGTSLTIQCQVDSQVTMMFWYRQQPGQSLTLIATANQGSEATYESGFVIDKFPISRPNLTFSTLTVSNMSPEDSSIYLCSAGGSAEAFFGQGTRLTVV.

The sample holds many counts of this clonotype. V is TRBV27 and J is TRBJ2-5, with D unresolved. The V and J ends lost 4 bases and 5 bases respectively, with 14 bases between them. The CDR3 extends over 14 amino acids. Germline V gives CDR1 MNHEY, CDR2 SMNVEV (reference sequence). The CDR3 DNA follows: TGTGCCAGCAGTTATTCGGGCTTTTACGAGACCCAGTACTTC. Protein sequence: CASSYSGFYETQYF.

This clonotype was counted many times. The J gene is TRBJ2-3, the V gene TRBV6-6; 7 bases are shared with TRBD1. This CDR3 has 17 amino acids. Trimming took 7 bases from V and 1 from J; bases not matched to a gene: 14. The germline CDR1 and CDR2 sequences are MNHNY and SVGAGI (reference sequence). CDR3 in DNA: TGTGCCAGCACAGGGGGAAGCCTTGTGAGCGGCACAGATACGCAGTATTTT. Amino acid sequence: CASTGGSLVSGTDTQYF.

Turning to this clonotype: A much bigger clone sits one base away, suggesting this may be a read error. The V and J genes are TRBV10-3 and TRBJ2-7; a possible D gene is TRBD2 (5 bases). The CDR3 extends over 15 amino acids. The germline gives CDR1 ENHRY, CDR2 SYGVKD. V dropped 6 bases and J dropped 3 bases, with 18 bases sitting between them. CDR3 in DNA: TGTGCCATCAGCCCCCGAGGGATGGTTGGCTACGAGCAGTACTTC. Encoded protein: CAISPRGMVGYEQYF.

This clonotype appeared a few times. The chain uses TRBV12-3 or TRBV12-4 and TRBJ2-2, with D unresolved. The CDR3 spans 14 residues. The V gene lost 6 bases and the J gene lost 6 bases, with 14 bases spanning the gap. The CDR3 loop reads CASRNANSPGELFF. CDR3 coding DNA: TGTGCCAGCAGGAACGCGAATTCCCCCGGGGAGCTGTTTTTT.

The J gene is TRBJ2-5, the V gene TRBV7-2; D not resolved. Germline assignment: CDR1 SGHTA and CDR2 FQGNSA. Trimming took 4 bases from V and 2 from J, leaving 14 bases between them. The CDR3 spans 15 residues. The CDR3 spells CASSSPNYGQETQYF. CDR3 coding DNA: TGTGCCAGCAGCTCACCAAACTATGGACAAGAGACCCAGTACTTC.

CDR3 amino acids: CATSRDRPNTGELFF. CDR3 sequence (DNA): TGTGCCACCAGCAGAGACAGGCCCAACACCGGGGAGCTGTTTTTT. V usage is TRBV15 and J usage is TRBJ2-2; D ambiguous. V gave up 0 bases and J gave up 2 bases, with 7 bases separating them. The CDR3 extends over 15 amino acids. The V gene's germline CDR1 is LNHNV and CDR2 YYDKDF (reference sequence).

The chain recombines TRBV20-1 with TRBJ2-2; D could derive from TRBD1 or TRBD2 (5 bases each). V lost 1 base and J 0 bases, leaving 15 bases between the germline ends. Germline values: CDR1 DFQATT, CDR2 SNEGSKA (reference sequence). The CDR3 loop spans 17 amino acids. This CDR3 is CSARGDAARPNTGELFF. DNA for the CDR3: TGCAGTGCTAGAGGGGACGCAGCGAGGCCGAACACCGGGGAGCTGTTTTTT.

V usage is TRBV4-1 and J usage is TRBJ1-2; 9 nucleotides agree with TRBD1. Unmatched junction bases numbered 3, after V lost 6 bases and J lost 4 bases. The CDR3 contains 13 residues. CDR1 is MGHRA and CDR2 is YSYEKL in the germline V gene. The CDR3 nucleotides read TGCGCCAGCAGGGCGACAGGGGGCTATGGCTACACCTTC. It codes for CASRATGGYGYTF.

The gene calls are TRBV5-1 and TRBJ2-7, with TRBD1 identical over 9 bases. The CDR3 is made up of 14 amino acids. Looked up from germline, CDR1 is SGHRS and CDR2 is YFSETQ. J gave up 2 bases and V 4 bases, and 4 bases lay outside the gene matches. The CDR3: CASSTGTGTYEQYF. The CDR3 bases are TGCGCCAGCAGCACCGGGACAGGGACCTACGAGCAGTACTTC.

This chain links TRBV29-1 with TRBJ1-4; perhaps TRBD1 as D (5 bases). Germline V lookup: CDR1 SQVTM, CDR2 ANQGSEA. V was shortened by 6 bases and J by 0 bases, with 11 bases between the two germline ends. CDR3 length: 14 amino acids. The CDR3 region is CSVAMTATNEKLFF. In DNA form, the CDR3 reads TGCAGCGTCGCGATGACAGCAACTAATGAAAAACTGTTTTTT.